Below, 25 T cell receptor beta chains from the same sample are listed, as sequenced in a study of blood T cells in healthy people across ages. The authors ran a second PCR of roughly 6 to 12 cycles using a sample-barcoded 5' primer and a J-beta primer mix. TCRdb re-called the 5' RACE reads with MiXCR, one entry per CDR3 protein. The table lists some 930,000 distinct CDR3 sequences, just under 30% of them singletons, with roughly a tenth in the top ten. These data were also filed under a second study, of T cells of mothers and their children.

The source material was blood. The receptors come from a woman aged 40 to 50 in good health.

Only a few counts were recorded for this clonotype. The CDR3 DNA is TGCGCCAGCAGCTTGGGATACTTTACCACAGATACGCAGTATTTT. Protein: CASSLGYFTTDTQYF. The chain has TRBV5-1 and TRBJ2-3; D gene ambiguous. This CDR3 spans 15 amino acids. Germline V gene lookup returns CDR1 SGHRS and CDR2 YFSETQ. V was cut by 0 bases and J by 2 bases, with 10 bases left in between.

This clonotype has only a few counts. This chain joins TRBV6-5 and TRBJ1-2; the D is unclear. CDR3 length: 12 residues. Per germline, CDR1 MNHEY and CDR2 SVGAGI. V lost 9 bases, J lost 4 bases, and 12 bases lay in between. CDR3 bases: TGTGCCAGTGGCCTTCGGCCCTATGGCTACACCTTC. It codes for CASGLRPYGYTF.

This chain uses TRBV20-1 with TRBJ2-7; 7 bases map to TRBD2. The CDR3 is 15 amino acids. Germline-derived CDR1 and CDR2 are DFQATT and SNEGSKA (reference sequence). V shed 3 bases and J 4 bases; nucleotides not matched to a gene: 12. The CDR3 DNA follows: TGCAGTGCTAGTGCAGCGGGACCGCGACCTTACGAGCAGTACTTC. Encoded protein: CSASAAGPRPYEQYF.

The chain is built from TRBV7-2 and TRBJ1-1; tentatively, D is TRBD1 (5 bases). The CDR3 loop spans 13 amino acids. Germline CDR1 is SGHTA and CDR2 is FQGNSA. The V gene lost 5 bases and the J gene lost 3 bases, with 10 bases spanning the gap. The CDR3 is CASSIRGDTEAFF. As DNA, the CDR3 is TGTGCCAGCAGCATCAGAGGGGACACTGAAGCTTTCTTT.

Ten or more counts support this clonotype. The chain joins TRBV20-1 to TRBJ2-7, with D hard to call. This CDR3 comprises 13 residues. The germline V gene encodes CDR1 DFQATT and CDR2 SNEGSKA (reference sequence). V lost 6 bases, J lost 0 bases, and 12 bases lay in between. CDR3 nucleotide sequence: TGCAGTGCCGCCCTTGTCACCTCCTACGAGCAGTACTTC. This sequence encodes CSAALVTSYEQYF.

As for this clonotype: A much bigger clone sits one base away, suggesting this may be a read error. J is TRBJ2-7 and V is TRBV20-1, with D perhaps TRBD2 (6 bases). The CDR3 is made up of 13 amino acids. V was trimmed by 8 bases and J by 7 bases, leaving 21 bases between them. In germline, CDR1 is DFQATT, CDR2 SNEGSKA (reference sequence). The CDR3 sequence is CSPSRGEYNEQYF. The CDR3 region has the DNA TGCAGTCCCTCGCGGGGTGAATACAATGAGCAGTACTTC.

The gene calls are TRBV12-3 or TRBV12-4 and TRBJ1-1, with D unclear. The CDR3 sequence is 15 residues long. V was pared by 4 bases and J by 1 base, with 13 bases between. The CDR3 region is CASSSPRTANTEAFF. CDR3 DNA sequence: TGTGCCAGCAGTTCGCCCCGGACGGCGAACACTGAAGCTTTCTTT.

This clonotype came up many times. The chain couples TRBV6-2 or TRBV6-3 to TRBJ2-5, with TRBD1 matching 10 bases. The germline CDR1 and CDR2 sequences are MNHEY and SVGEGT. Trimming at V came to 4 bases and at J to 2 bases, leaving 1 base not matched to a gene. The CDR3 covers 14 residues. In DNA, the CDR3 is TGTGCCAGCAGTTGGACAGGGGGACAAGAGACCCAGTACTTC. It codes for CASSWTGGQETQYF.

This rearrangement joins TRBV3-1 to TRBJ2-2, with TRBD2 identical over 10 bases. The J segment lost 1 base and the V segment lost 1 base, leaving 9 bases of the junction unmatched. Per the germline V gene, CDR1 is LGHDT and CDR2 is YNNKEL (reference sequence). This CDR3 comprises 19 residues. The CDR3 bases are TGTGCCAGCAGCCAAGGGGTCGGAGCGGGGGGGCAGAACACCGGGGAGCTGTTTTTT. It yields the protein CASSQGVGAGGQNTGELFF.

This chain connects TRBV12-3 or TRBV12-4 to TRBJ2-2; perhaps TRBD2 as D (5 bases). This CDR3 spans 13 amino acids. Trimming took 4 bases from V and 6 from J, leaving 9 bases between them. The CDR3 bases are TGTGCCAGCAGTTATGGGGAGTCCGGGGAGCTGTTTTTT. It encodes CASSYGESGELFF.

Regarding this clonotype: A much larger clone sits a single nucleotide away, making a read error possible. The rearrangement joins TRBV20-1 to TRBJ2-7, with D perhaps TRBD2 (6 bases). Trimming removed 5 bases at V and 0 bases at J, with 32 bases between. Germline values: CDR1 DFQATT, CDR2 SNEGSKA (reference sequence). The CDR3 runs 20 residues. This CDR3 reads CSASGTTSRRPGLSSYEQYF. For the CDR3, the DNA is TGCAGTGCTTCCGGAACCACTAGCAGGCGACCTGGCCTTAGCTCCTACGAGCAGTACTTC.

In this sample, this clonotype turned up a few times. The chain is built from TRBV28 and TRBJ1-2, with D possibly being TRBD1 (6 bases). Germline CDR1 is MDHEN and CDR2 is SYDVKM. The CDR3 runs to 13 residues. V was cut by 10 bases and J by 0 bases, with 12 bases left in between. CDR3 amino acids: CAIKDSTNYGYTF. DNA of the CDR3: TGTGCCATCAAGGACAGTACTAACTATGGCTACACCTTC.

This clonotype was recorded a few times. This chain joins TRBV7-9 and TRBJ1-2; D perhaps matches TRBD1 (5 bases). The CDR3 has 13 residues. V was trimmed by 8 bases and J by 1 base, leaving 11 bases between them. CDR1 is SEHNR, CDR2 FQNEAQ, per germline (reference sequence). The DNA of the CDR3 is TGTGCCAGCCGCAGGGCTAATAACTATGGCTACACCTTC. It yields the protein CASRRANNYGYTF.

A few counts support this clonotype. The V call is TRBV5-6, the J call TRBJ1-2, with 11 bases that match TRBD1. Germline CDR1 reads SGHDT; CDR2 reads YYEEEE. The V and J ends lost 4 bases and 8 bases, in that order; junction bases with no gene match: 7. CDR3 length: 14 amino acids. CDR3 region: CASSPGTGGIGYTF. CDR3 sequence (DNA): TGTGCCAGCAGCCCGGGGACAGGGGGTATAGGCTACACCTTC.

On this clonotype: Given a much more abundant clone one base away, this may be a read error. Since no conserved phenylalanine or tryptophan closes the CDR3, a read error is the likely cause. The genes are TRBV11-2 and TRBJ2-4, with 9 bases fitting TRBD2. V lost 4 bases, J lost 6 bases, and 10 bases stayed unmatched. Looked up from germline, CDR1 is SGHAT and CDR2 is FQNNGV. CDR3 length: 16 amino acids. The CDR3 nucleotides read TGTGCCAGCAGCTACACGAGCGGGGGGCGGGGAAACATTCAGTACGTC. This sequence encodes CASSYTSGGRGNIQYV.

In its sample, this clonotype was seen a few times. J is TRBJ2-3 and V is TRBV11-2; 8 bases are shared with TRBD2. The V segment lost 2 bases and the J segment 8 bases; nucleotides outside the gene matches: 6. This CDR3 has 14 amino acids. Germline V gene lookup returns CDR1 SGHAT and CDR2 FQNNGV. CDR3 coding DNA: TGTGCCAGCAGCTTATCCGGGGGGGCAGGTACGCAGTATTTT. Amino acids: CASSLSGGAGTQYF.

V usage is TRBV20-1 and J usage is TRBJ2-7; 10 positions agree with TRBD1. Germline assignment: CDR1 DFQATT and CDR2 SNEGSKA (reference sequence). V shed 5 bases and J 3 bases; nucleotides not matched to a gene: 4. This CDR3 is built from 13 residues. CDR3 sequence: CSAARDRGYEQYF. CDR3 bases: TGCAGTGCTGCCCGGGACAGGGGCTACGAGCAGTACTTC.

The V call is TRBV20-1, the J call TRBJ2-5; 12 bases agree with TRBD2. This CDR3 region has 15 residues. CDR1 and CDR2 (germline): DFQATT, SNEGSKA (reference sequence). After removal of 6 bases from V and 6 bases from J, the junction contained 11 bases not matched to a gene. The CDR3 coding sequence is TGCAGTGCCTCGCCCTCGACTAGCGGGAGTAAGACCCAGTACTTC. Translating it yields CSASPSTSGSKTQYF.

This clonotype was seen a single time. A read error may explain this, as a much larger clone is one base away. This chain joins TRBV7-2 and TRBJ2-7; possibly TRBD2 for D (5 bases). The germline gives CDR1 SGHTA, CDR2 FQGNSA. This CDR3 has 18 amino acids. Trimming left V 0 bases short and J 0 bases short, with 18 bases between. This CDR3 is CASSLAALGGLSSYEQYF. CDR3 DNA sequence: TGTGCCAGCAGCTTAGCGGCTTTGGGCGGGCTTAGCTCCTACGAGCAGTACTTC.

The chain is built from TRBV28 and TRBJ1-2; weak D call: TRBD1 (6 bases). Looked up from germline, CDR1 is MDHEN and CDR2 is SYDVKM. The CDR3 runs 15 residues. V lost 4 bases and J lost 1, with 13 bases in between. The CDR3 nucleotides are TGTGCCAGCAGTTCTCGGACAGCCCATAACTATGGCTACACCTTC. Translation: CASSSRTAHNYGYTF.

The V call is TRBV7-3, the J call TRBJ2-3, with D perhaps TRBD1 or TRBD2 (5 bases each). CDR3 length equals 14 residues. In germline, CDR1 is SGHTA, CDR2 FQGTGA. Trimming took off 3 bases at V and 2 bases at J, with 9 bases between the two ends. The CDR3 region has the DNA TGTGCCAGCAGCTTGTTCGGGACCACAGATACGCAGTATTTT. This sequence encodes CASSLFGTTDTQYF. The complete variable domain, with remaining parts taken from reference TRBV7-3 and TRBJ2-3, reads GAGVSQTPSNKVTEKGKYVELRCDPISGHTALYWYRQSLGQGPEFLIYFQGTGAADDSGLPNDRFFAVRPEGSVSTLKIQRTERGDSAVYLCASSLFGTTDTQYFGPGTRLTVL.

V gene TRBV6-6 combines with J gene TRBJ2-1, with D perhaps being TRBD1 or TRBD2 (5 bases each). This CDR3 region has 16 residues. The germline V gene has CDR1 MNHNY and CDR2 SVGAGI (reference sequence). Trimming cost V 0 bases and J 3 bases, with 12 bases left between them. The DNA for the CDR3 is TGTGCCAGCAGTTACTCCCCGGGACCTCTCTACAATGAGCAGTTCTTC. As protein: CASSYSPGPLYNEQFF.

The chain links TRBV7-8 to TRBJ1-4; D is possibly TRBD1 (5 bases). With 5 bases removed from V and 5 bases from J, the gap between germline ends came to 15 bases. The CDR3 covers 15 residues. Germline CDR1 is SGHVS and CDR2 is FQNEAQ. In nucleotides, the CDR3 is TGTGCCAGCAGCCCCCGGGGGGGGTGGAATGAAAAACTGTTTTTT. It translates to CASSPRGGWNEKLFF.

This clonotype has just a few counts. The V call is TRBV7-3, the J call TRBJ1-6; D not resolved. This CDR3 is 13 amino acids long. Germline assignment: CDR1 SGHTA and CDR2 FQGTGA. The germline V and J ends were trimmed by 2 bases and 7 bases, with 6 bases remaining between them. CDR3 amino acids: CASSLYRNSPLHF. CDR3 bases: TGTGCCAGCAGCTTATATAGGAATTCACCCCTCCACTTT.

The CDR3 bases are TGCAGTGCGTCCATGGAGGGCTACGAGCAGTACTTC. Translating it yields CSASMEGYEQYF. V and J are TRBV20-1 and TRBJ2-7; D is perhaps TRBD2 (6 bases). This CDR3 has 12 residues. The V and J ends lost 6 bases and 3 bases respectively, with 12 bases between them. Germline CDR1 and CDR2: DFQATT and SNEGSKA (reference sequence).